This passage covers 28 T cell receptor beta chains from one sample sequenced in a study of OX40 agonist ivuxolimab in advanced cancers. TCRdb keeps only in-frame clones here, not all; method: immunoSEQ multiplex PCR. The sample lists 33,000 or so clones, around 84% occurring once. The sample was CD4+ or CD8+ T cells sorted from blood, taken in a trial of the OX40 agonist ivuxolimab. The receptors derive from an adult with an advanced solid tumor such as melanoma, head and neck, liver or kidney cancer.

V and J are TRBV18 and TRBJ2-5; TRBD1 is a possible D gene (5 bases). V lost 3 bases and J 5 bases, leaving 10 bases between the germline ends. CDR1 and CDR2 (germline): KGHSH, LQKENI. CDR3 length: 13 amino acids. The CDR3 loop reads CASSPSGHETQYF. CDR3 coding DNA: TGTGCCAGCTCACCTTCAGGGCACGAGACCCAGTACTTC.

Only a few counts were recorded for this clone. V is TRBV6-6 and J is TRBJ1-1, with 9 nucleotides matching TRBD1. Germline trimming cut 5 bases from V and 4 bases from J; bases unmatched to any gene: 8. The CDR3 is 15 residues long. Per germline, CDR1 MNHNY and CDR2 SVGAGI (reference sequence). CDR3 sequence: CASSTRQGVGTEAFF. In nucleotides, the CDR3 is TGTGCCAGCAGTACACGACAGGGGGTCGGCACTGAAGCTTTCTTT.

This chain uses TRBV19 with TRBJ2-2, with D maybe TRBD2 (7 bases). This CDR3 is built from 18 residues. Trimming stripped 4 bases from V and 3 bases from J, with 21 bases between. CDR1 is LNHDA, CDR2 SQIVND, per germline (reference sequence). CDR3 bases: TGTGCCAGTAGTAAGGGCACAGGGCCGGGGGGTTACACCGGGGAGCTGTTTTTT. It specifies CASSKGTGPGGYTGELFF.

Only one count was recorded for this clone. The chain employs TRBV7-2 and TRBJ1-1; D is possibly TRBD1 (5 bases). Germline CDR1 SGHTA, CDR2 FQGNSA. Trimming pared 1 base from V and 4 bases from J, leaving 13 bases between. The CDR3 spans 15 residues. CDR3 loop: CASSLGGVGGTEAFF. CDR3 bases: TGTGCCAGCAGCTTAGGGGGGGTCGGAGGCACTGAAGCTTTCTTT.

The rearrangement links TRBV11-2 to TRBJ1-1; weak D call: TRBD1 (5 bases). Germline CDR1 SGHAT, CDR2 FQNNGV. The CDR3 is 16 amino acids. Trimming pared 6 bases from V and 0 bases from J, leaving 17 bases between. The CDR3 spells CASRTYRGTVNTEAFF. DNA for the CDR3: TGTGCCAGCAGAACGTACCGGGGCACGGTGAACACTGAAGCTTTCTTT. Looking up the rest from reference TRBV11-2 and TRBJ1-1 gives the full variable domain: EAGVAQSPRYKIIEKRQSVAFWCNPISGHATLYWYQQILGQGPKLLIQFQNNGVVDDSQLPKDRFSAERLKGVDSTLKIQPAKLEDSAVYLCASRTYRGTVNTEAFFGQGTRLTVV.

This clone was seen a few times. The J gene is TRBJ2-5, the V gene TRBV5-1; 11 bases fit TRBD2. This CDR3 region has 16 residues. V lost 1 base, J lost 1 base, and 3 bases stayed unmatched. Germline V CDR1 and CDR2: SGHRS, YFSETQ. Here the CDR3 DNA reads TGCGCCAGCAGCTTGACTAGCGGGGGAACCCAAGAGACCCAGTACTTC. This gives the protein CASSLTSGGTQETQYF.

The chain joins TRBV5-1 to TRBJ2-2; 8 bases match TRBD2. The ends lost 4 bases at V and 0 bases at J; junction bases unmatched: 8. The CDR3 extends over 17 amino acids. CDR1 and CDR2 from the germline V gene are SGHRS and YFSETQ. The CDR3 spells CASSPGGSVTNTGELFF. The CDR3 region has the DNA TGCGCCAGCAGCCCGGGAGGGAGCGTTACGAACACCGGGGAGCTGTTTTTT.

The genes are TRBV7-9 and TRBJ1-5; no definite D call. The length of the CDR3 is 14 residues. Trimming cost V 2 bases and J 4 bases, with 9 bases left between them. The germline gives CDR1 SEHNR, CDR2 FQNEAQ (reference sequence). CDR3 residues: CASSLIGDNQPQHF. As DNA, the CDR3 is TGTGCCAGCAGCTTAATCGGGGATAATCAGCCCCAGCATTTT.

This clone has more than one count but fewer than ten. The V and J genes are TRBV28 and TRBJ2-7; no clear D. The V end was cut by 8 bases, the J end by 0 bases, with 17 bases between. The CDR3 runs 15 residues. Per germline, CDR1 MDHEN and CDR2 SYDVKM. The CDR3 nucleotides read TGTGCCAGCTCCCCCATAGAAAAGGGCTCCTACGAGCAGTACTTC. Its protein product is CASSPIEKGSYEQYF.

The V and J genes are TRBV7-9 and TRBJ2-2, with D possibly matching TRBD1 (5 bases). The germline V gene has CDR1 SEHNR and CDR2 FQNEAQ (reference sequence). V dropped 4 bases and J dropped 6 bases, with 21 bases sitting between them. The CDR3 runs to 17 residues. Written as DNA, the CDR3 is TGTGCCAGCAGCTCCCTTGGTGGGGCTGGGCTAGCCGGGGAGCTGTTTTTT. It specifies CASSSLGGAGLAGELFF.

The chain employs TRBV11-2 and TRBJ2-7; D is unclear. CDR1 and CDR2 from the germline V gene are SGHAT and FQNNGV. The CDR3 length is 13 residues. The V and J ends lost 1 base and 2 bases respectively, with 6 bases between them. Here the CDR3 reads CASSLVGPYEQYF. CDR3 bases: TGTGCCAGCAGCTTAGTCGGTCCCTACGAGCAGTACTTC.

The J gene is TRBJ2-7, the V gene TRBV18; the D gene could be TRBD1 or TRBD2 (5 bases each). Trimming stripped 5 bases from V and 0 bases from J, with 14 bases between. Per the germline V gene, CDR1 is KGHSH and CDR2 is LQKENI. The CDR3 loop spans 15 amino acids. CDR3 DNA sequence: TGTGCCAGCTCATCAACCCGGGACGCCTCCTACGAGCAGTACTTC. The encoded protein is CASSSTRDASYEQYF.

This CDR3 is CASSLRGGYIQYF. DNA of the CDR3: TGTGCCAGCAGCTTGCGGGGGGGATACATTCAGTACTTC. V and J are TRBV13 and TRBJ2-4; TRBD2 aligns across 9 bases. Germline V gene lookup returns CDR1 PRHDT and CDR2 FYEKMQ (reference sequence). After removal of 3 bases from V and 8 bases from J, the junction contained 2 bases not matched to a gene. The CDR3 spans 13 residues.

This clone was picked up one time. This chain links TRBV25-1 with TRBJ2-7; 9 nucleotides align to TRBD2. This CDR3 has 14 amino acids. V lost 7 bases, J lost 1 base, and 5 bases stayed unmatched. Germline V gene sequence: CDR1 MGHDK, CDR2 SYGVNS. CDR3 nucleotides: TGTGCCAGCACTGACGCGGGAGGGTCCTACGAGCAGTACTTC. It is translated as CASTDAGGSYEQYF.

The CDR3 spells CASSIDPRTDNSPLHF. Here the CDR3 DNA reads TGTGCCAGTAGTATAGATCCCCGGACAGATAATTCACCCCTCCACTTT. The genes are TRBV19 and TRBJ1-6; D possibly corresponds to TRBD1 (6 bases). The germline V gene has CDR1 LNHDA and CDR2 SQIVND (reference sequence). The CDR3 covers 16 residues. The germline V and J ends were trimmed by 0 bases and 5 bases, with 11 bases remaining between them.

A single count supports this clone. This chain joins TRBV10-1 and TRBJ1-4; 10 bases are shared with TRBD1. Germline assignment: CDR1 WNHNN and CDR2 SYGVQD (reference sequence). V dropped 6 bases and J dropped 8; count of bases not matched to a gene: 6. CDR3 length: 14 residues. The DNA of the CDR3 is TGCGCCAGCAGCGCCGGGACAGGGGACGAAAAACTGTTTTTT. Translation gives CASSAGTGDEKLFF.

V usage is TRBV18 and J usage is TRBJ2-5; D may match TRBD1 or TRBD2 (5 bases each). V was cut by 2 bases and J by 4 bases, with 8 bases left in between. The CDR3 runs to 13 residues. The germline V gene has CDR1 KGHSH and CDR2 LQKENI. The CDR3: CASSPSGRETQYF. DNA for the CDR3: TGTGCCAGCTCACCATCGGGGCGAGAGACCCAGTACTTC.

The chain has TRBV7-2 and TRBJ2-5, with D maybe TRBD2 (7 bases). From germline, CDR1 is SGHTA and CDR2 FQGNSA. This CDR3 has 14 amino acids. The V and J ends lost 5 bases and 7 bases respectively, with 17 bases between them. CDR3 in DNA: TGTGCCAGCAGCCGAGGCCCGGCGGGGGCGACCCAGTACTTC. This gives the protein CASSRGPAGATQYF.

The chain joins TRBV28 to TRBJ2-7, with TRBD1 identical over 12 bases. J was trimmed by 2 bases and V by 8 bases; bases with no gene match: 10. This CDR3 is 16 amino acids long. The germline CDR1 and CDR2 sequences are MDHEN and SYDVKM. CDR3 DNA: TGTGCCAGCCGACTAGGGACAGGGGGCTTTACCTACGAGCAGTACTTC. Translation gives CASRLGTGGFTYEQYF.

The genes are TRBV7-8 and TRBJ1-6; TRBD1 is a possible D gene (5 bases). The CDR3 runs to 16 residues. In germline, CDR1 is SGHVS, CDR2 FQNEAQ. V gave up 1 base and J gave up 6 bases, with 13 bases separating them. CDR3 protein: CASSLGTTGPNSPLHF. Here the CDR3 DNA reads TGTGCCAGCAGCTTAGGGACAACAGGACCTAATTCACCCCTCCACTTT.

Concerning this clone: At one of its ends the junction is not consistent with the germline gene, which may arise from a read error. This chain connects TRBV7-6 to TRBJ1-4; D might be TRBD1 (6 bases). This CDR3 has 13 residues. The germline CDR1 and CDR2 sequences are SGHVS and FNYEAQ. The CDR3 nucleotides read TGTGCCAGCGCCCTTTCGAGGGCAGGGGAAACTGTTTTT. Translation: CASALSRAGETVF. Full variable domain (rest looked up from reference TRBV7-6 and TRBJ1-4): GAGVSQSPRYKVTKRGQDVALRCDPISGHVSLYWYRQALGQGPEFLTYFNYEAQQDKSGLPNDRFSAERPEGSISTLTIQRTEQRDSAMYRCASALSRAGETVFGSGTQLSVL.

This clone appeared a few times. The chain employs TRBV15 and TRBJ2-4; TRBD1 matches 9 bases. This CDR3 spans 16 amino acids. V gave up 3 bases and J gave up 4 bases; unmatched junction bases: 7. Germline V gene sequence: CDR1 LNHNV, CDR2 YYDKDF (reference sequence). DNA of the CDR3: TGTGCCACCAGCAGGGGACCAGGGACAGGGAAAAACATTCAGTACTTC. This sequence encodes CATSRGPGTGKNIQYF.

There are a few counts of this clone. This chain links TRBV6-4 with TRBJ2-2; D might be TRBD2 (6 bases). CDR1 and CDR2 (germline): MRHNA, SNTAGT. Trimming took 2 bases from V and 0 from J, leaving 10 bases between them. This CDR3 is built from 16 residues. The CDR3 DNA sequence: TGTGCCAGCAGTGACGAGGGCGGGGCGAACACCGGGGAGCTGTTTTTT. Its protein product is CASSDEGGANTGELFF.

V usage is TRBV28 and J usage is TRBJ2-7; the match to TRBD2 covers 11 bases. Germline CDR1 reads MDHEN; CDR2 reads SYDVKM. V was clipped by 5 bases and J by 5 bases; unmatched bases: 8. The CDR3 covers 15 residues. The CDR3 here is CASSPRTSGLDEQYF. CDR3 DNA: TGTGCCAGCAGTCCGAGGACTAGCGGGCTCGACGAGCAGTACTTC.

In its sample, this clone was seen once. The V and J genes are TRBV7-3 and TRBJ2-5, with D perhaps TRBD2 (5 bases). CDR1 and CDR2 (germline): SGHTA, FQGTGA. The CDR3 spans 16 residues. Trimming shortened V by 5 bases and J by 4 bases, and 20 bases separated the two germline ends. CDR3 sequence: CASSPHGNQGRETQYF. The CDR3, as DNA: TGTGCCAGCAGCCCCCACGGGAATCAAGGGAGAGAGACCCAGTACTTC. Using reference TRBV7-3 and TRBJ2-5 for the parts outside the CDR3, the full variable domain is GAGVSQTPSNKVTEKGKYVELRCDPISGHTALYWYRQSLGQGPEFLIYFQGTGAADDSGLPNDRFFAVRPEGSVSTLKIQRTERGDSAVYLCASSPHGNQGRETQYFGPGTRLLVL.

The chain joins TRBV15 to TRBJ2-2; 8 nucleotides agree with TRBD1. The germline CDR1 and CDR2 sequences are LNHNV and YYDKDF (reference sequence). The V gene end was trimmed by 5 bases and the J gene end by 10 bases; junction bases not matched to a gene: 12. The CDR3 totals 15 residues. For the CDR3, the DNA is TGTGCCACCAGCTGGCCAGGGGGCCCTACGGAGGAGCTGTTTTTT. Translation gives CATSWPGGPTEELFF.

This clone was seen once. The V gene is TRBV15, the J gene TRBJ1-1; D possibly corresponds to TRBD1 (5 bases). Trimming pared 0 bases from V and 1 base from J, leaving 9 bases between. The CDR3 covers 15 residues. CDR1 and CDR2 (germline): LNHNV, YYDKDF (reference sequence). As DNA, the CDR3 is TGTGCCACCAGCAGAGATGGGGGGACGAACACTGAAGCTTTCTTT. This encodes CATSRDGGTNTEAFF.

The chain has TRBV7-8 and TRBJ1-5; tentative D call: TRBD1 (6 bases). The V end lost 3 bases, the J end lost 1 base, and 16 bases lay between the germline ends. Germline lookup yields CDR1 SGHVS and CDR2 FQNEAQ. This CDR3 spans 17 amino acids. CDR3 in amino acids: CASSFGRGAGSNQPQHF. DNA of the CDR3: TGTGCCAGCAGCTTTGGCAGGGGAGCCGGGAGCAATCAGCCCCAGCATTTT.